The rows below give T cell receptor beta chains drawn from one sample of a study of T-cell reconstitution after alpha-beta-depleted transplantation in children. TCRdb analysed the PCR reads with MiXCR anew, one entry per CDR3 protein. In the table there are some 200,000 distinct CDR3 sequences, about 8.7% of which are singletons. The sample consisted of PBMCs, mostly from graft donor cells, taken 360 days after TCRalphabeta/CD19-depleted stem cell transplant. The receptors here all came from a male patient between 2 and 10 years old who had a stem cell transplant for acute myeloid leukemia, so the T cells may come from the graft donor. Both conserved end residues are part of each CDR3. A D gene is named only where the DNA matches it firmly. Only some rows state a clone size, as once, few, many or a class for expanded clones.

>TRBV19|TRBJ2-1|many|TRBD2
TGTGCCAGTAGTATAAAAGGCGGGAGCCCCTCCTACAATGAGCAGTTCTTC
CASSIKGGSPSYNEQFF
>TRBV7-9|TRBJ1-2|few|.
TGTGCCAGCAGTTTCTCCGGGTATGGCTACACCTTC
CASSFSGYGYTF
>TRBV12-3/TRBV12-4|TRBJ1-1|few|.
TGTGCCAGCAGTTTGGAGGGACAAACTGAAGCTTTCTTT
CASSLEGQTEAFF
>TRBV7-9|TRBJ2-7|.|TRBD2
TGTGCCAGCAGCCAGCTAGCGGGAGAACCCTACGAGCAGTACTTC
CASSQLAGEPYEQYF
>TRBV12-3/TRBV12-4|TRBJ2-5|few|.
TGTGCCAGTTTATGGGGCACTAGGGTGGAGACCCAGTACTTC
CASLWGTRVETQYF
>TRBV29-1|TRBJ1-1|many|TRBD1
TGCAGCGTTGGTGTCAGGGGGGACACTGAAGCTTTCTTT
CSVGVRGDTEAFF
>TRBV29-1|TRBJ2-3|.|TRBD1
TGCAGCGTTGAGGGACAGTGGGGACCCACAGATACGCAGTATTTT
CSVEGQWGPTDTQYF
>TRBV12-3/TRBV12-4|TRBJ1-4|many|.
TGTGCCAGCAGTTTCGGATATAATGAAAAACTGTTTTTT
CASSFGYNEKLFF
>TRBV20-1|TRBJ2-3|.|.
TGCAGAGCATGGGGGGCGGACACAGATACGCAGTATTTT
CRAWGADTDTQYF
>TRBV7-2|TRBJ2-2|many|.
TGTGCCAGCAGCTTCGTTTGGGCCGGGGAGCTGTTTTTT
CASSFVWAGELFF
>TRBV3-1|TRBJ2-1|few|.
TGTGCCAGCAGCCAAGTAGCGGTGGGGGAGCAGTTCTTC
CASSQVAVGEQFF